The clone carrying this TCR beta chain was seen once. Germline trimming cut 0 bases from V and 8 bases from J; bases unmatched to any gene: 6. The CDR3 runs to 15 residues. In germline, CDR1 is SGHRS, CDR2 YFSETQ. This sample is drawn from a study of blood T cell repertoires in COVID-19. The repertoire was sequenced with immunoSEQ multiplex PCR; TCRdb's copy has only in-frame clones and lacks some. The data show some 110,000 clones, around nine tenths seen once. Sequencing was carried out using peripheral blood. The rearrangement joins TRBV5-1 to TRBJ2-1; 9 nucleotides line up with TRBD1. The receptor's source is a man aged 50 to 60 with COVID-19, enrolled during active disease. The CDR3 here is CASSLGDRVIDEQFF. CDR3 DNA: TGCGCCAGCAGCTTGGGGGACAGGGTGATCGATGAGCAGTTCTTC. The entire variable domain, with the rest obtained from reference TRBV5-1 and TRBJ2-1, is as follows: KAGVTQTPRYLIKTRGQQVTLSCSPISGHRSVSWYQQTPGQGLQFLFEYFSETQRNKGNFPGRFSGRQFSNSRSEMNVSTLELGDSALYLCASSLGDRVIDEQFFGPGTRLTVL.